This is a list of T cell receptor beta chains from one sample in a study of blood T cell repertoires in COVID-19. The table came from immunoSEQ multiplex PCR; TCRdb's copy has only in-frame clones and leaves some out. The sample contains tens of thousands of clones, more than 70% of which appear only once. The specimen was PBMCs or T cells enriched from blood (not recorded which). The receptors here all came from a middle-aged woman who had recovered from COVID-19. CDR3s include the opening cysteine and the closing phenylalanine or tryptophan. The D gene is left open where the match is weak. For some rows the clone size is stated as once, few or many, or as a class when expanded; others skip it.

clone_size,d_call,j_call,v_call,cdr3_nt,cdr3_aa
once,.,TRBJ2-3,TRBV6-1,TGTGCCAGCAGTGAATCCATCCATAGCACAGATACGCAGTATTTT,CASSESIHSTDTQYF
.,.,TRBJ1-5,TRBV29-1,TGCAGCGCCAGAAGGGGCGAGAATCAGCCCCAGCATTTT,CSARRGENQPQHF
.,TRBD2,TRBJ2-1,TRBV7-3,TGTGCCAGCAGCCCCAATAGCGGGGGGGCTTTTAGCAATGAGCAGTTCTTC,CASSPNSGGAFSNEQFF
.,.,TRBJ1-2,TRBV6-5,TGTGCCAGCAGTTACTCGTCAGGGCAGGATGGCTACACCTTC,CASSYSSGQDGYTF
.,.,TRBJ1-1,TRBV11-3,TGTGCCAGCAGCTGGATGACAGGACCGAACACTGAAGCTTTCTTT,CASSWMTGPNTEAFF
.,.,TRBJ1-1,TRBV5-4,TGTGCCAGCAGCTTGGACCCGACAGAAGAGAAAGCTTTCTTT,CASSLDPTEEKAFF
.,TRBD1,TRBJ2-3,TRBV12-5,TGTGCTAGTGGTTTGCCACCGGGACAGGGCCCAGATACGCAGTATTTT,CASGLPPGQGPDTQYF
.,TRBD1,TRBJ1-2,TRBV27,TGTGCCAGCAGATACAGGGGGGGGTCTAACTATGGCTACACCTTC,CASRYRGGSNYGYTF
.,TRBD1,TRBJ1-2,TRBV4-2,TGTGCCAGCAGCCAAGCCGCCCGGGACAGGGATGGCTACACCTTC,CASSQAARDRDGYTF
once,.,TRBJ1-2,TRBV5-1,TGCGCCAGCAGCTTGGACAGGTCTAACTATGGCTACACCTTC,CASSLDRSNYGYTF
once,.,TRBJ2-3,TRBV5-1,TGCGCCAGCAACTTAAGGACCCCGAGGGGGGGATTTGGCACAGATACGCAGTATTTT,CASNLRTPRGGFGTDTQYF
once,.,TRBJ1-1,TRBV5-4,TGTGCCAGCAGCTTTTCTCGGGTGCTGAACACTGAAGCTTTCTTT,CASSFSRVLNTEAFF
.,TRBD1,TRBJ2-7,TRBV9,TGTGCCAGCAGCCGGGGGCAGGGGGCCACCTACGAGCAGTACTTC,CASSRGQGATYEQYF
.,.,TRBJ2-1,TRBV11-3,TGTGCCAGCAGCCTGGTGCGGAGTCCTACGTACAATGAGCAGTTCTTC,CASSLVRSPTYNEQFF
.,TRBD1,TRBJ1-2,TRBV5-4,TGTGCCAGCAGCTTCGGGACAGGTCCAATGAATGTAATCTATGGCTACACCTTC,CASSFGTGPMNVIYGYTF
.,TRBD1,TRBJ1-1,TRBV7-8,TGTGCCAGCAGCTTAAGCCAGGGGGTGTCTGAAGCTTTCTTT,CASSLSQGVSEAFF
once,.,TRBJ2-7,TRBV7-8,TGTGCCAGCACCACTTCAACGGTCGACAGGAGGTACGAGCAGTACTTC,CASTTSTVDRRYEQYF
.,TRBD2,TRBJ2-4,TRBV10-3,TGTGCCATCAGTGTTAGCGGGGGGGCCATTGACATTCAGTACTTC,CAISVSGGAIDIQYF
.,TRBD2,TRBJ2-2,TRBV5-4,TGTGCCAGCAGCTCACGACTAGCCCCCGGGGAGCTGTTTTTT,CASSSRLAPGELFF
.,TRBD1,TRBJ1-1,TRBV5-1,TGCGCCAGCAGCTTGACAGGGGGGAACACTGAAGCTTTCTTT,CASSLTGGNTEAFF
.,.,TRBJ2-7,TRBV7-9,TGTGCCAGCAGCTACCGACAGACCAACGAGCAGTACTTC,CASSYRQTNEQYF
.,.,TRBJ1-3,TRBV3-1/TRBV3-2,TGTGCCAGCAGCCAAGATCTACCAGGGTTGGGAAACACCATATATTTT,CASSQDLPGLGNTIYF
.,TRBD1,TRBJ1-2,TRBV29-1,TGCAGCGGGGGAACAGGGGGCACGCGGGGCTACACCTTC,CSGGTGGTRGYTF
.,TRBD1,TRBJ1-1,TRBV11-3,TGTGCCAGCTCTCGTAGGGCGGGACAGGGGCCCACTGAAGCTTTCTTT,CASSRRAGQGPTEAFF
.,.,TRBJ1-1,TRBV11-2,TGTGCCAGCAGCTTTTCCAGTAACACTGAAGCTTTCTTT,CASSFSSNTEAFF
.,TRBD2,TRBJ2-5,TRBV11-3,TGTGCCAGCAGCTTAGTTAGCGGGGAGACCCAGTACTTC,CASSLVSGETQYF
.,.,TRBJ2-7,TRBV12-3/TRBV12-4,TGTGCCAGCAGTTCCGGCTACGAGCAGTACTTC,CASSSGYEQYF
.,.,TRBJ2-1,TRBV5-1,TGCGCCAGCAGCTTCGGGGGATTGAATGAGCAGTTCTTC,CASSFGGLNEQFF
.,TRBD2,TRBJ2-5,TRBV6-5,TGTGCCAGCAGGCTAGCGGCCTCCTACCAAGAGACCCAGTACTTC,CASRLAASYQETQYF
.,TRBD1,TRBJ1-5,TRBV12-3/TRBV12-4,TGTGCCAGCAGTACAGGGGATCAGCCCCAGCATTTT,CASSTGDQPQHF
.,TRBD1,TRBJ2-1,TRBV9,TGTGCCAGCAGCGCCCGGACAGGGGCCGACAATGAGCAGTTCTTC,CASSARTGADNEQFF
.,TRBD2,TRBJ2-3,TRBV7-7,TGTGCCAGCAGCTTAGAAGCGGGGCAATGGGATACGCAGTATTTT,CASSLEAGQWDTQYF
.,TRBD1,TRBJ1-6,TRBV9,TGTGCCAGCAGCCCTTCCGACAGGGAAAATTCACCCCTCCACTTT,CASSPSDRENSPLHF
.,.,TRBJ2-3,TRBV28,TGTGCCAGCAGTTCCATGGGTGGGCCGGGCACAGATACGCAGTATTTT,CASSSMGGPGTDTQYF
.,TRBD1,TRBJ1-2,TRBV27,TGTGCCAGCAAGACAGGGACGGGGGGCTACACCTTC,CASKTGTGGYTF
few,.,TRBJ1-1,TRBV5-4,TGTGCCAGCAGCTTGGATCCGGGACACACGAACACTGAAGCTTTCTTT,CASSLDPGHTNTEAFF
few,TRBD1,TRBJ1-2,TRBV11-3,TGTGCCAGCAGCTTAGATGGGACAGGGGGCGGCTACACCTTC,CASSLDGTGGGYTF
.,TRBD2,TRBJ2-3,TRBV19,TGTGCCAGTAGTGTGCGGGGGAGCACAGATACGCAGTATTTT,CASSVRGSTDTQYF
once,TRBD2,TRBJ2-3,TRBV9,TGTGCCAGCAGCGTAGGGCTAGCGGGGGGGCCAGATACGCAGTATTTT,CASSVGLAGGPDTQYF
.,.,TRBJ1-5,TRBV19,TGTGCCAGTACTGCGGGGAGGGCTGGCAATCAGCCCCAGCATTTT,CASTAGRAGNQPQHF
.,.,TRBJ1-2,TRBV3-1/TRBV3-2,TGTGCCAGCAGTCTCGACAGCGCCTATGGCTACACCTTC,CASSLDSAYGYTF
.,.,TRBJ1-2,TRBV11-2,TGTGCCAGCAGCTTAGTTTTGGGGCGGGGGTCTAACTATGGCTACACCTTC,CASSLVLGRGSNYGYTF
.,.,TRBJ2-3,TRBV2,TGTGCCAGCAAGGCCCGGCGGGATACGCAGTATTTT,CASKARRDTQYF
few,TRBD1,TRBJ1-3,TRBV29-1,TGCAGCGCTGGGACAGGGGGTGGAAACACCATATATTTT,CSAGTGGGNTIYF
.,TRBD1,TRBJ1-3,TRBV5-1,TGCGCCAGCAGCCCAGGACAGGGGGCTGGAAACACCATATATTTT,CASSPGQGAGNTIYF